This passage covers 14 T cell receptor beta chains from one sample sequenced in a study of T-cell memory formation after mild COVID-19. In TCRdb, the 5' RACE reads were re-called with MiXCR into one record per CDR3 protein. The repertoire includes about 350,000 distinct CDR3 sequences, around 27% of them detected once, and about 13% sits in the top ten. Input material: PBMCs or a T cell subset sorted from them (not recorded which). The receptors were gathered from an adult woman who had mild COVID-19 (a few samples of this study predate the infection). Cell type and time point are not known.

This clonotype was counted only a few times. This sequence joins TRBV28 and TRBJ2-1; D is uncertain. This CDR3 contains 15 residues. Germline CDR1 is MDHEN and CDR2 is SYDVKM. The germline V and J ends were trimmed by 4 bases and 7 bases, with 17 bases remaining between them. The CDR3 reads CASSYPGRKRNEQFF. The CDR3 DNA is TGTGCCAGCAGTTATCCAGGTAGGAAGAGGAATGAGCAGTTCTTC.

In its sample, this clonotype was seen a few times. The chain couples TRBV27 to TRBJ2-5, with TRBD1 matching over 9 bases. Per the germline V gene, CDR1 is MNHEY and CDR2 is SMNVEV (reference sequence). Trimming cost V 8 bases and J 7 bases; bases outside gene matches: 17. This CDR3 has 16 amino acids. The CDR3 coding sequence is TGTGCCAGCCGCGAACATTCGGGGGACAGGGAGGGGACCCAGTACTTC. Protein: CASREHSGDREGTQYF.

This clonotype was picked up many times. This chain joins TRBV12-3 or TRBV12-4 and TRBJ2-1; the match to TRBD2 covers 8 bases. This CDR3 is built from 15 residues. V gave up 7 bases and J gave up 6 bases; unmatched junction bases: 11. The CDR3 loop reads CASMPTGTSANEQFF. CDR3 nucleotide sequence: TGTGCCAGCATGCCAACCGGGACTAGTGCCAATGAGCAGTTCTTC.

This chain uses TRBV6-1 with TRBJ1-2, with 11 bases identical to TRBD1. CDR1 is MNHNS and CDR2 is SASEGT in the germline V gene. This CDR3 spans 17 amino acids. J gave up 2 bases and V 4 bases, and 9 bases lay outside the gene matches. In nucleotides, the CDR3 is TGTGCCAGCAGTGTCCCGGACAGGGGGCGATCCAACTATGGCTACACCTTC. This sequence encodes CASSVPDRGRSNYGYTF.

This clonotype has more than one count but fewer than ten. The V gene is TRBV20-1, the J gene TRBJ1-2, with D possibly matching TRBD1 (5 bases). The CDR3 has 14 amino acids. Trimming shortened V by 1 base and J by 6 bases, and 15 bases separated the two germline ends. The V gene's germline CDR1 is DFQATT and CDR2 SNEGSKA (reference sequence). The DNA for the CDR3 is TGCAGTGCTAGAGTTATGGGGCTGTGGGATGGCTACACCTTC. The encoded protein is CSARVMGLWDGYTF.

V usage is TRBV7-9 and J usage is TRBJ2-1, with 8 bases fitting TRBD1. V gave up 5 bases and J gave up 8 bases; unmatched junction bases: 17. Looked up from germline, CDR1 is SEHNR and CDR2 is FQNEAQ (reference sequence). CDR3 length: 17 amino acids. The CDR3 DNA sequence: TGTGCCAGCAGCCCGCGGACAGGGTACAATCATTTTGATGAGCAGTTCTTC. Its translation: CASSPRTGYNHFDEQFF.

This clonotype has only a few counts. This chain joins TRBV11-2 and TRBJ2-3; TRBD1 aligns across 9 bases. The V gene end was trimmed by 3 bases and the J gene end by 4 bases; junction bases not matched to a gene: 8. Germline CDR1 SGHAT, CDR2 FQNNGV. The CDR3 sequence is 16 residues long. The CDR3 reads CASSFRDRVFADTQYF. CDR3 coding DNA: TGTGCCAGCAGCTTCCGGGACAGGGTTTTCGCAGATACGCAGTATTTT.

The chain combines TRBV5-6 with TRBJ2-1; the D gene is possibly TRBD1 (6 bases). The CDR3 sequence is 17 residues long. V gave up 5 bases and J gave up 10 bases, with 28 bases separating them. Germline values: CDR1 SGHDT, CDR2 YYEEEE. Written as DNA, the CDR3 is TGTGCCAGCAGACCTCCCAGGGGCAGGGGTGGTGGTAGGGAGCAGTTCTTC. Translation gives CASRPPRGRGGGREQFF.

The sample holds a few counts of this clonotype. This rearrangement joins TRBV12-3 or TRBV12-4 to TRBJ1-5; maybe TRBD1 (5 bases). This CDR3 is 15 amino acids long. V lost 5 bases and J lost 4, with 15 bases in between. The CDR3 reads CASSPRGPLNQPQHF. The CDR3 DNA follows: TGTGCCAGCAGTCCTAGGGGACCATTGAATCAGCCCCAGCATTTT.

There are a few counts of this clonotype. The V call is TRBV6-2 or TRBV6-3, the J call TRBJ1-2; D remains unclear. Trimming stripped 2 bases from V and 7 bases from J, with 11 bases between. CDR1 and CDR2 (germline): MNHEY, SVGEGT. The length of the CDR3 is 13 residues. The chain's CDR3 is CASSYRPSLGYTF. The CDR3 nucleotides are TGTGCCAGCAGTTACAGACCTAGCCTTGGCTACACCTTC.

This clonotype came up a few times. The chain couples TRBV29-1 to TRBJ2-7, with TRBD1 as a possible D gene (6 bases). Germline CDR1 reads SQVTM; CDR2 reads ANQGSEA. V lost 5 bases and J lost 1, with 12 bases in between. The length of the CDR3 is 13 residues. The chain's CDR3 is CSVSTGRSYEQYF. The CDR3 coding sequence is TGCAGCGTTAGCACAGGGAGATCCTACGAGCAGTACTTC.

Only a few counts were recorded for this clonotype. J is TRBJ2-1 and V is TRBV5-1, with TRBD2 matching 10 bases. The CDR3 consists of 15 residues. The ends lost 4 bases at V and 12 bases at J; junction bases unmatched: 13. Per germline, CDR1 SGHRS and CDR2 YFSETQ. DNA of the CDR3: TGCGCCAGCAGCCCCCTAGCGGGGGCCGTCCGGGGGCAGTTCTTC. Translating gives CASSPLAGAVRGQFF.

V usage is TRBV18 and J usage is TRBJ2-1, with no clear D. Germline V gene sequence: CDR1 KGHSH, CDR2 LQKENI. Between the trimmed V and J ends, which lost 6 bases and 13 bases, there was a span of 16 bases. This CDR3 comprises 12 residues. The CDR3 loop reads CASSPPREDQFF. The DNA of the CDR3 is TGTGCCAGCTCGCCTCCGAGAGAAGACCAGTTCTTC.

This clonotype has a handful of counts. The chain links TRBV12-3 or TRBV12-4 to TRBJ2-7, with a weak D call TRBD2 (6 bases). V lost 3 bases to trimming and J lost 4 bases, with 19 bases between them. The CDR3 has 16 residues. The DNA for the CDR3 is TGTGCCAGCAGTTTGGAGCTTGGCGGGGTTTTTTACGAGCAGTACTTC. The encoded protein is CASSLELGGVFYEQYF.